These T cell receptor beta chains were read from a single sample in a study of shared T cell receptors in the human thymus. Produced via immunoSEQ multiplex PCR; TCRdb's table is partial and in-frame only. This table holds hundreds of thousands of clones, roughly 90% found once. These data also formed part of another study, on human thymus T cells.

The material sequenced was thymocytes. The origin of the receptors is a boy under two years old with a congenital heart defect. The CDR3 runs from the conserved cysteine through the conserved F or W. The order of the fields is V gene, clone size, J gene, D gene, CDR3 protein, CDR3 DNA. D genes are given only for firm matches. Size values are once, few and many counts, or a class for expanded clones, and some rows have none.

>TRBV9|.|TRBJ2-4|TRBD1
CASSPDREGDIQYF
TGTGCCAGCAGCCCCGACAGGGAAGGGGACATTCAGTACTTC
>TRBV7-9|.|TRBJ2-7|.
CASSPQGKGSQYF
TGTGCCAGCAGCCCACAGGGTAAGGGGTCGCAGTACTTC
>TRBV2|.|TRBJ2-5|TRBD1
CASNIDRDSETQYF
TGTGCCAGCAATATCGACAGGGATTCAGAGACCCAGTACTTC
>TRBV7-9|.|TRBJ2-7|.
CASSLHYPDITYEQYF
TGTGCCAGCAGCTTACACTATCCGGATATTACCTACGAGCAGTACTTC
>TRBV6-5|.|TRBJ1-3|.
CASLSTPGNTIYF
TGTGCCAGCTTGTCGACACCTGGAAACACCATATATTTT
>TRBV12-5|.|TRBJ2-1|TRBD2
CASGGLADSYNEQFF
TGTGCTAGTGGTGGACTAGCGGACTCCTACAATGAGCAGTTCTTC
>TRBV27|.|TRBJ2-7|TRBD2
CASSSRLAGRYEQYF
TGTGCCAGCAGTTCTCGACTAGCGGGTCGCTACGAGCAGTACTTC
>TRBV7-6|.|TRBJ2-7|TRBD2
CASSPSASGSQYEQYF
TGTGCCAGCAGCCCGTCGGCTAGCGGGAGTCAATACGAGCAGTACTTC
>TRBV5-1|once|TRBJ2-7|.
CASSRDGTVEQYF
TGCGCCAGCAGCAGGGACGGGACTGTCGAGCAGTACTTC
>TRBV18|.|TRBJ2-1|.
CASSQADSYNEQFF
TGTGCCAGCTCACAAGCGGACAGCTACAATGAGCAGTTCTTC
>TRBV5-4|.|TRBJ2-1|TRBD2
CASSSMVLADSYNEQFF
TGTGCCAGCAGCTCAATGGTTCTAGCGGACTCCTACAATGAGCAGTTCTTC
>TRBV7-2|.|TRBJ1-1|.
CASSLGRGSTEAFF
TGTGCCAGCAGCTTAGGAAGGGGGAGCACTGAAGCTTTCTTT
>TRBV19|.|TRBJ2-7|.
CASSIRGRGPSYEQYF
TGTGCCAGTAGTATAAGGGGGCGGGGCCCCTCCTACGAGCAGTACTTC
>TRBV4-2|.|TRBJ2-3|.
CASSSGDTQYF
TGTGCCAGCAGCTCCGGGGATACGCAGTATTTT
>TRBV27|.|TRBJ2-7|.
CASSPAPTGAVTSIRVQYF
TGTGCCAGCAGTCCCGCCCCGACGGGAGCGGTGACCAGTATTCGCGTGCAGTACTTC
>TRBV11-3|.|TRBJ2-7|TRBD2
CASSLGTIPYEQYF
TGTGCCAGCAGCCTCGGGACTATACCCTACGAGCAGTACTTC
>TRBV7-9|.|TRBJ2-3|.
CASELRRGSWADTQYF
TGTGCCAGCGAGCTCAGACGAGGGAGTTGGGCAGATACGCAGTATTTT
>TRBV6-1|.|TRBJ1-1|.
CASSDGSLMNTEAFF
TGTGCCAGCAGTGACGGGTCGCTCATGAACACTGAAGCTTTCTTT
>TRBV5-1|.|TRBJ2-1|.
CASSFSRESHNEQFF
TGCGCCAGCAGCTTTTCACGGGAGAGCCACAATGAGCAGTTCTTC
>TRBV27|.|TRBJ1-5|.
CASSLSRGGQPQHF
TGTGCCAGCAGTTTATCGAGGGGGGGTCAGCCCCAGCATTTT
>TRBV11-3|.|TRBJ1-1|.
CASSLDPIPMNTEAFF
TGTGCCAGCAGCTTAGACCCCATCCCTATGAACACTGAAGCTTTCTTT
>TRBV6-1|.|TRBJ1-4|.
CASRAGSREKLFF
TGTGCCAGCAGGGCGGGGTCGAGGGAAAAACTGTTTTTT
>TRBV11-3|.|TRBJ2-7|.
CASSHLVCYEQYF
TGTGCCAGCAGCCACCTAGTTTGCTACGAGCAGTACTTC
>TRBV11-2|.|TRBJ2-2|TRBD1
CASSLGQGMGELFF
TGTGCCAGCAGCTTAGGACAGGGTATGGGGGAGCTGTTTTTT
>TRBV19|once|TRBJ2-2|.
CASSLLGQSEANTGELFF
TGTGCCAGTAGCCTACTCGGACAGTCGGAGGCGAACACCGGGGAGCTGTTTTTT
>TRBV15|once|TRBJ2-1|TRBD2
CATSRDLAGTSYNEQFF
TGTGCCACCAGCAGAGATTTAGCGGGAACCTCCTACAATGAGCAGTTCTTC
>TRBV7-9|.|TRBJ1-2|.
CASSSLSWRIYGYTF
TGTGCCAGCAGCTCGCTCTCTTGGCGGATTTATGGCTACACCTTC
>TRBV2|.|TRBJ2-3|.
CASRGLYLTTDTQYF
TGTGCCAGCAGGGGGCTTTACTTGACCACAGATACGCAGTATTTT
>TRBV7-9|.|TRBJ2-7|TRBD2
CASSPGGRNEQYF
TGTGCCAGCAGCCCCGGGGGGAGGAACGAGCAGTACTTC
>TRBV19|few|TRBJ1-1|.
CASKPRLKRSSRTEAFF
TGTGCCAGTAAGCCACGGTTAAAGCGGAGTTCGAGGACTGAAGCTTTCTTT
>TRBV5-6|.|TRBJ2-2|.
CASSSTVGADQLWGELFF
TGTGCCAGCAGCTCAACGGTTGGGGCTGACCAGCTCTGGGGGGAGCTGTTTTTT
>TRBV6-1|.|TRBJ2-7|.
CASSEQTYEQYF
TGTGCCAGCAGTGAACAGACCTACGAGCAGTACTTC
>TRBV4-2|.|TRBJ1-5|TRBD1
CASSRSGQGNQPQHF
TGTGCCAGCAGCCGGTCCGGACAGGGCAATCAGCCCCAGCATTTT
>TRBV4-1|.|TRBJ2-7|.
CASSQAPPTTYEQYF
TGCGCCAGCAGCCAAGCCCCGCCTACCACCTACGAGCAGTACTTC
>TRBV29-1|.|TRBJ2-3|TRBD2
CSVEAQTSGKGTDTQYF
TGCAGCGTTGAAGCCCAAACTAGCGGGAAGGGCACAGATACGCAGTATTTT
>TRBV11-2|.|TRBJ1-3|TRBD1
CASSIGQDNNSGNTIYF
TGTGCCAGCAGCATTGGACAGGATAACAACTCTGGAAACACCATATATTTT